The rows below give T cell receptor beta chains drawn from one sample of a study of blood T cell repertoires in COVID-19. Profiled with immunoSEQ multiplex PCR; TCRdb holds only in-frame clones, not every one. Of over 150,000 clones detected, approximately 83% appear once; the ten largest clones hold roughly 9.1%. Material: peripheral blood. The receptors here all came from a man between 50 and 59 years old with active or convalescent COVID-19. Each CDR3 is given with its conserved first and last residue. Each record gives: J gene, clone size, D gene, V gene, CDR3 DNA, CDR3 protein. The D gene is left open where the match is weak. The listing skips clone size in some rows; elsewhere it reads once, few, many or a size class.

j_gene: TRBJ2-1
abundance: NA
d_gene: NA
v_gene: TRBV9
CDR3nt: TGTGCCAGCAGCGTAGAGGGAGGCAATGAGCAGTTCTTC
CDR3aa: CASSVEGGNEQFF

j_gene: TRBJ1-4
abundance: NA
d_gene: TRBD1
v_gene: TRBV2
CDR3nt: TGTGCCAGCAGAGCGCAGGGGGCACCTAATGAAAAACTGTTTTTT
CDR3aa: CASRAQGAPNEKLFF

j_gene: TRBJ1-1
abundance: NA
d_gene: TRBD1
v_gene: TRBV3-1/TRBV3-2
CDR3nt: TGTGCCAGCAGCCTTGGGACAGCGGCTGAAGCTTTCTTT
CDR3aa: CASSLGTAAEAFF

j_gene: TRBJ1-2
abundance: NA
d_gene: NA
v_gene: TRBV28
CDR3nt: TGTGCCAGCAGTTTAACTCGTGCCACGAGGGATGGCTACACCTTC
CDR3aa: CASSLTRATRDGYTF

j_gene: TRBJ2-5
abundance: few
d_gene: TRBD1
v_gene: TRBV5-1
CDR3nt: TGCGCCAGCAGCTTGACAGGGGGCTTGATGGAGACCCAGTACTTC
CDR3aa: CASSLTGGLMETQYF

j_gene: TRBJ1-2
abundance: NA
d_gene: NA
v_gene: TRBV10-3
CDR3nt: TGTGCCATCACCAGGGAACGAGATGGCTACACCTTC
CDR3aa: CAITRERDGYTF

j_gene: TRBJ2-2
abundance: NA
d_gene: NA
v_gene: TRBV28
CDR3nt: TGTGCCAGCAGTTTCCCCTCCGGGAACACCGGGGAGCTGTTTTTT
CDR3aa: CASSFPSGNTGELFF

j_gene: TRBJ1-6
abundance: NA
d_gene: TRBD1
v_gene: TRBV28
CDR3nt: TGTGCCAGCAGTCTCCATGCGCAGGGGGCGGGTTCACCCCTCCACTTT
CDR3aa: CASSLHAQGAGSPLHF

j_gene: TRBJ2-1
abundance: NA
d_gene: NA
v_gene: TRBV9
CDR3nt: TGTGCCAGCAGCACTCGGGGTTTACGCGAGAATGAGCAGTTCTTC
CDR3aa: CASSTRGLRENEQFF

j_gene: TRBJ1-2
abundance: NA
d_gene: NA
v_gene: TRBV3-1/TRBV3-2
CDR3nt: TGTGCCAGCAGCCAATCATGGAGGGAAGGCTATGGCTACACCTTC
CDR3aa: CASSQSWREGYGYTF

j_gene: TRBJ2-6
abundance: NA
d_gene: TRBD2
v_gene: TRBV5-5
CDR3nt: TGTGCCAGCAGCTTGACGGCAAGCCCGGGGGGGCCAAGTGGGGCCAACGTCCTGACTTTC
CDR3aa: CASSLTASPGGPSGANVLTF

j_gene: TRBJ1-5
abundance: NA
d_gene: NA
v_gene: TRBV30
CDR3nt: TGTGCCTGGAGTTTCTCTATCAATCAGCCCCAGCATTTT
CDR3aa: CAWSFSINQPQHF

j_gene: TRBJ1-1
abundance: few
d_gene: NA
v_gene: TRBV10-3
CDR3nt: TGTGCCATCAGTGAGCCCGGGACAGAAGCTTTCTTT
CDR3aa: CAISEPGTEAFF

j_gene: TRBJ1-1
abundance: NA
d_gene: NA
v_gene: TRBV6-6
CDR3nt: TGTGCCAGCAGTTGGCCAGGGACAAACACTGAAGCTTTCTTT
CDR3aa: CASSWPGTNTEAFF

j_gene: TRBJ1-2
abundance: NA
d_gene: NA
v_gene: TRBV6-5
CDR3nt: TGTGCCAGCAGTTACTCCGGACAGATAAACTATGGCTACACCTTC
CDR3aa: CASSYSGQINYGYTF

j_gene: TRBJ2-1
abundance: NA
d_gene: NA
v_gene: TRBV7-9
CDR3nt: TGTGCCAGCAGCTTAAAACTAGGGGGTTATGAGCAGTTCTTC
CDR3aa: CASSLKLGGYEQFF

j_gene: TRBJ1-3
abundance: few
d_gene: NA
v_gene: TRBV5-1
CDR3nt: TGCGCCAGCAGCTCGGGAGTACCTGGAAACACCATATATTTT
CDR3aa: CASSSGVPGNTIYF

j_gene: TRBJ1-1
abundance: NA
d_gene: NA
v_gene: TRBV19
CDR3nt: TGTGCCAGTAGTAAGTGGGGCCCGCGAGGACCTGAAGCTTTCTTT
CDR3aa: CASSKWGPRGPEAFF

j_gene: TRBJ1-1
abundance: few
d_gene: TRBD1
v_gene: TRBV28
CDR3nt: TGTGCCAGCCGGACAGGATTCACTGAAGCTTTCTTT
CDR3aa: CASRTGFTEAFF

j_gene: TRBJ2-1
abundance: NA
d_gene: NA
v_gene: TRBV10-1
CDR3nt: TGCGCCAGCAGTGTAGGGGCATACAATGAGCAGTTCTTC
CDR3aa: CASSVGAYNEQFF

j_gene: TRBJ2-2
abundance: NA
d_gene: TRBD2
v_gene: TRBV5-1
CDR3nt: TGCGCCAGCAGTCCCCGACCCACTAGCGGGGGGTACGGGGAGCTGTTTTTT
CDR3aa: CASSPRPTSGGYGELFF

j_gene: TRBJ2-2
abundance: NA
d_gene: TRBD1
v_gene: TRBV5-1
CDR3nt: TGCGCTAGCGGGACAGGGGGACCCACCGGGGAGCTGTTTTTT
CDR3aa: CASGTGGPTGELFF

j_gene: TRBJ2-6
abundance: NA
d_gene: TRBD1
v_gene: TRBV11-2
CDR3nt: TGTGCCAGCAGCCCCGGGCCTAGGGGGCTCTCTGGGGCCAACGTCCTGACTTTC
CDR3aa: CASSPGPRGLSGANVLTF